One and the same sample provided the 10 T cell receptor beta chains below, sequenced in a study of cytomegalovirus exposure and HLA in healthy donors. 13 Jbeta primers and 60 Vbeta primers were used for the PCR. Produced via immunoSEQ multiplex PCR; TCRdb's table is partial and in-frame only. Among fewer than 150,000 clones, roughly 73% were seen once, and the ten largest hold under 15%. The sample consisted of PBMCs. The receptors were sampled from a human donor in good health.

The genes are TRBV5-4 and TRBJ2-2, with 8 nucleotides matching TRBD2. Trimming removed 4 bases from V and 0 bases from J; junction bases left unmatched: 5. CDR1 and CDR2 (germline): SGHNT, YYREEE (reference sequence). The CDR3 extends over 16 amino acids. CDR3 sequence (DNA): TGTGCCAGCAGCATACGGGGGGGAGCGAACACCGGGGAGCTGTTTTTT. It translates to CASSIRGGANTGELFF.

This clone was recorded once. The gene calls are TRBV4-1 and TRBJ2-5; 10 positions agree with TRBD2. Losses at the gene ends were 4 bases for V and 5 bases for J; bases not matched to a gene: 10. CDR3 size: 16 residues. Germline V gene data show CDR1 as MGHRA and CDR2 as YSYEKL. The CDR3 region is CASSRELAGNGETQYF. The CDR3 region has the DNA TGCGCCAGCAGCCGGGAACTAGCGGGAAACGGGGAGACCCAGTACTTC.

This sequence joins TRBV11-3 and TRBJ2-7; 7 bases match TRBD2. Trimming took 3 bases from V and 5 from J; bases not matched to a gene: 4. The CDR3 has 13 amino acids. Germline values: CDR1 SGHNT, CDR2 YENEEA. The CDR3 spells CASSFSGGDEQYF. The CDR3 DNA is TGTGCCAGCAGCTTTTCGGGAGGTGACGAGCAGTACTTC. Together with reference TRBV11-3 and TRBJ2-7, the CDR3 gives the full variable domain: EAGVVQSPRYKIIEKKQPVAFWCNPISGHNTLYWYLQNLGQGPELLIRYENEEAVDDSQLPKDRFSAERLKGVDSTLKIQPAELGDSAVYLCASSFSGGDEQYFGPGTRLTVT.

This clone was picked up a small number of times. The chain carries TRBV11-1 and TRBJ2-7, with a weak D call TRBD1 (6 bases). V was pared by 1 base and J by 2 bases, with 15 bases between. This CDR3 is built from 16 residues. The germline CDR1 and CDR2 sequences are SGHAT and FQDESV (reference sequence). The CDR3: CASSLGDHGDTYEQYF. DNA of the CDR3: TGTGCCAGCAGCTTAGGAGACCACGGGGACACCTACGAGCAGTACTTC.

This clone was counted a few times. V and J are TRBV6-1 and TRBJ2-7; 11 nucleotides align to TRBD1. V gave up 1 base and J gave up 4 bases; unmatched junction bases: 6. The CDR3 totals 16 residues. Germline values: CDR1 MNHNS, CDR2 SASEGT. The CDR3 sequence is CASSEDPGTGGYEQYF. In nucleotides, the CDR3 is TGTGCCAGCAGTGAAGATCCCGGGACAGGGGGATACGAGCAGTACTTC.

This clone turned up a few times. The chain carries TRBV4-2 and TRBJ2-7; a weak D match, TRBD1 (6 bases). The germline V gene has CDR1 LGHNA and CDR2 YNFKEQ. Trimming cost V 5 bases and J 4 bases, with 6 bases left between them. The CDR3 spans 11 residues. The CDR3 nucleotides are TGTGCCAGCAGCACAGGGTACGAGCAGTACTTC. Protein: CASSTGYEQYF.

The V gene is TRBV28, the J gene TRBJ2-5; a possible D gene is TRBD1 (5 bases). Germline V gene lookup returns CDR1 MDHEN and CDR2 SYDVKM. This CDR3 comprises 13 residues. V lost 3 bases and J lost 4, with 9 bases in between. CDR3 amino acids: CASSFVQGETQYF. In DNA, the CDR3 is TGTGCCAGCAGTTTTGTGCAGGGAGAGACCCAGTACTTC. The full variable domain, with the rest looked up from reference TRBV28 and TRBJ2-5, is DVKVTQSSRYLVKRTGEKVFLECVQDMDHENMFWYRQDPGLGLRLIYFSYDVKMKEKGDIPEGYSVSREKKERFSLILESASTNQTSMYLCASSFVQGETQYFGPGTRLLVL.

The chain combines TRBV11-3 with TRBJ2-5; 10 positions match TRBD1. The ends lost 6 bases at V and 1 base at J; junction bases unmatched: 5. Germline lookup yields CDR1 SGHNT and CDR2 YENEEA. The CDR3 extends over 15 amino acids. CDR3 protein: CASSPRDRGQETQYF. The CDR3 region has the DNA TGTGCCAGCAGTCCTCGGGACAGGGGCCAAGAGACCCAGTACTTC. The entire variable domain, with the rest obtained from reference TRBV11-3 and TRBJ2-5, is as follows: EAGVVQSPRYKIIEKKQPVAFWCNPISGHNTLYWYLQNLGQGPELLIRYENEEAVDDSQLPKDRFSAERLKGVDSTLKIQPAELGDSAVYLCASSPRDRGQETQYFGPGTRLLVL.

The rearrangement joins TRBV7-9 to TRBJ1-5; D not resolved. CDR3 length: 19 residues. The germline V and J ends were trimmed by 5 bases and 0 bases, with 23 bases remaining between them. Germline V CDR1 and CDR2: SEHNR, FQNEAQ (reference sequence). The CDR3 here is CASSNPRGRGSPSNQPQHF. The CDR3, as DNA: TGTGCCAGCAGCAACCCCCGTGGCAGAGGGAGCCCTAGCAATCAGCCCCAGCATTTT. The entire variable domain, with the rest obtained from reference TRBV7-9 and TRBJ1-5, is as follows: DTGVSQNPRHKITKRGQNVTFRCDPISEHNRLYWYRQTLGQGPEFLTYFQNEAQLEKSRLLSDRFSAERPKGSFSTLEIQRTEQGDSAMYLCASSNPRGRGSPSNQPQHFGDGTRLSIL.

This clone turned up a few times. The chain carries TRBV5-4 and TRBJ2-6; D call uncertain. From germline, CDR1 is SGHNT and CDR2 YYREEE (reference sequence). This CDR3 has 14 residues. V was pared by 2 bases and J by 8 bases, with 11 bases between. The CDR3 DNA reads as TGTGCCAGCAGCTTCCTTGCAGGCTCCAACGTCCTGACTTTC. Protein sequence: CASSFLAGSNVLTF. The whole variable domain, filled in from reference TRBV5-4 and TRBJ2-6, reads ETGVTQSPTHLIKTRGQQVTLRCSSQSGHNTVSWYQQALGQGPQFIFQYYREEENGRGNFPPRFSGLQFPNYSSELNVNALELDDSALYLCASSFLAGSNVLTFGAGSRLTVL.